The next 17 T cell receptor beta chains were all read from a single sample in a study of cytomegalovirus exposure and HLA in healthy donors (dated by TCRdb to about 2017). Library preparation was by the immunoSEQ multiplex PCR assay. For the multiplex PCR, a mixture combining 60 forward primers for TCR Vbeta segments and 13 reverse primers for TCR Jbeta segments was used. TCRdb limited this immuneACCESS table to in-frame rearrangements with V and J called. A share of clones is missing; checked studies link under half to unresolved V genes, and the rest is unexplained. The table for this sample lists approximately 240,000 clones; approximately 84% of them were counted only once. The ten largest clones capture 0.58% of the sample. Sample: PBMCs. The receptor set was obtained from a woman aged 40-49 years in good health and CMV-seronegative.

CDR3: CASSLFTSGTGGRVNEKLFF. The DNA of the CDR3 is TGTGCCAGCAGTTTATTCACCTCCGGGACAGGGGGCAGAGTTAATGAAAAACTGTTTTTT. The genes are TRBV28 and TRBJ1-4; 12 nucleotides align to TRBD1. With V trimmed by 1 base and J by 4 bases, 13 bases remained unmatched. CDR1 is MDHEN, CDR2 SYDVKM, per germline. This CDR3 spans 20 amino acids. The complete variable domain, with remaining parts taken from reference TRBV28 and TRBJ1-4, reads DVKVTQSSRYLVKRTGEKVFLECVQDMDHENMFWYRQDPGLGLRLIYFSYDVKMKEKGDIPEGYSVSREKKERFSLILESASTNQTSMYLCASSLFTSGTGGRVNEKLFFGSGTQLSVL.

This clone showed up just a few times. J is TRBJ2-7 and V is TRBV10-3, with 8 bases that match TRBD2. Germline CDR1 reads ENHRY; CDR2 reads SYGVKD. V gave up 7 bases and J gave up 5 bases; unmatched junction bases: 13. CDR3 size: 15 residues. CDR3 sequence reads: CAITPSGGPNDEQYF. The DNA for the CDR3 is TGTGCCATCACCCCCTCGGGGGGGCCCAACGACGAGCAGTACTTC.

This chain links TRBV7-6 with TRBJ2-3; 11 bases fit TRBD2. Germline loops: CDR1 SGHVS, CDR2 FNYEAQ. V trimming: 5 bases; J trimming: 2 bases; junction bases outside the gene matches: 6. The CDR3 extends over 16 amino acids. DNA of the CDR3: TGTGCCAGCAGCGCCACTAGCGGGGGCTTCACAGATACGCAGTATTTT. This gives the protein CASSATSGGFTDTQYF. The variable domain in full, with the rest retrieved from reference TRBV7-6 and TRBJ2-3, is GAGVSQSPRYKVTKRGQDVALRCDPISGHVSLYWYRQALGQGPEFLTYFNYEAQQDKSGLPNDRFSAERPEGSISTLTIQRTEQRDSAMYRCASSATSGGFTDTQYFGPGTRLTVL.

The V gene is TRBV30, the J gene TRBJ2-2; D is unclear. From germline, CDR1 is GTSNPN and CDR2 SVGIG (reference sequence). V was pared by 3 bases and J by 7 bases, with 9 bases between. This CDR3 spans 12 amino acids. The CDR3 sequence: CAWRAQIGELFF. The CDR3, as DNA: TGTGCCTGGAGAGCGCAGATCGGGGAGCTGTTTTTT. The complete variable domain, with remaining parts taken from reference TRBV30 and TRBJ2-2, reads SQTIHQWPATLVQPVGSPLSLECTVEGTSNPNLYWYRQAAGRGLQLLFYSVGIGQISSEVPQNLSASRPQDRQFILSSKKLLLSDSGFYLCAWRAQIGELFFGEGSRLTVL.

V usage is TRBV4-2 and J usage is TRBJ2-7, with 11 bases lining up with TRBD2. With V trimmed by 4 bases and J by 2 bases, 4 bases remained unmatched. The germline CDR1 and CDR2 sequences are LGHNA and YNFKEQ. This CDR3 is 15 amino acids long. The CDR3 sequence is CASSPRLAGTYEQYF. CDR3 DNA: TGTGCCAGCAGCCCTCGACTAGCGGGGACCTACGAGCAGTACTTC.

This chain links TRBV27 with TRBJ1-5, with D uncertain. V dropped 5 bases and J dropped 2 bases, with 13 bases sitting between them. The CDR3 is 15 residues long. Germline lookup yields CDR1 MNHEY and CDR2 SMNVEV (reference sequence). CDR3 nucleotides: TGTGCCAGCAGTGCATTGTTCGGGGGCAATCAGCCCCAGCATTTT. Amino acid sequence: CASSALFGGNQPQHF.

The table lists this clone with a few counts. The rearrangement uses TRBV4-3 and TRBJ1-2; D call uncertain. The CDR3 contains 13 residues. The V end lost 0 bases, the J end lost 10 bases, and 12 bases lay between the germline ends. Germline V gene data show CDR1 as LGHNA and CDR2 as YSLEER. The CDR3 DNA reads TGCGCCAGCAGCCAAGATACTGAGGCCTCCTACACCTTC. This translates into CASSQDTEASYTF.

The rearrangement joins TRBV4-2 to TRBJ2-7; maybe TRBD2 (6 bases). With 0 bases removed from V and 6 bases from J, the gap between germline ends came to 18 bases. The V gene's germline CDR1 is LGHNA and CDR2 YNFKEQ. This CDR3 is built from 16 residues. The CDR3 coding sequence is TGTGCCAGCAGCCAAGAGACGGGGGACCTCTTTTCCGAGCAGTACTTC. It is translated as CASSQETGDLFSEQYF.

Comment on this clone: The junction departs from germline at one end; a sequencing error may be responsible. V gene TRBV5-1 combines with J gene TRBJ2-7, with D unclear. The CDR3 contains 15 residues. Germline V lookup: CDR1 SGHRS, CDR2 YFSETQ. The CDR3 DNA is TGCGCCAGCAGCTTGGATGGCAGGATCTCCCACGAGCAGTACTTC. It is translated as CASSLDGRISHEQYF. Full variable domain (missing parts from reference TRBV5-1 and TRBJ2-7): KAGVTQTPRYLIKTRGQQVTLSCSPISGHRSVSWYQQTPGQGLQFLFEYFSETQRNKGNFPGRFSGRQFSNSRSEMNVSTLELGDSALYLCASSLDGRISHEQYFGPGTRLTVT.

The chain has TRBV13 and TRBJ1-2; D is unresolved. Germline CDR1 is PRHDT and CDR2 is FYEKMQ (reference sequence). This CDR3 spans 15 amino acids. The germline V and J ends were trimmed by 6 bases and 3 bases, with 17 bases remaining between them. As DNA, the CDR3 is TGTGCCAGCAGGGAGCGGCCCGGGTCACACTATGGCTACACCTTC. The encoded protein is CASRERPGSHYGYTF. Together with reference TRBV13 and TRBJ1-2, the CDR3 gives the full variable domain: AAGVIQSPRHLIKEKRETATLKCYPIPRHDTVYWYQQGPGQDPQFLISFYEKMQSDKGSIPDRFSAQQFSDYHSELNMSSLELGDSALYFCASRERPGSHYGYTFGSGTRLTVV.

J is TRBJ1-1 and V is TRBV6-6; D remains ambiguous. This CDR3 region has 13 residues. V lost 10 bases, J lost 0 bases, and 12 bases lay in between. The germline CDR1 and CDR2 sequences are MNHNY and SVGAGI (reference sequence). CDR3 residues: CANRPELNTEAFF. CDR3 bases: TGTGCCAACCGACCGGAGTTGAACACTGAAGCTTTCTTT.

This clone was found a few times. This chain joins TRBV6-6 and TRBJ2-4; TRBD1 aligns across 8 bases. Losses at the gene ends were 2 bases for V and 8 bases for J; bases not matched to a gene: 5. Germline CDR1 reads MNHNY; CDR2 reads SVGAGI (reference sequence). The CDR3 is 14 residues long. CDR3 region: CASSYPAQGDIQYF. CDR3 DNA sequence: TGTGCCAGCAGTTACCCCGCACAGGGGGACATTCAGTACTTC.

V usage is TRBV5-4 and J usage is TRBJ1-1, with a tentative D call TRBD1 (5 bases). The V end lost 4 bases, the J end lost 5 bases, and 15 bases lay between the germline ends. This CDR3 has 14 amino acids. The V gene's germline CDR1 is SGHNT and CDR2 YYREEE (reference sequence). The CDR3 DNA sequence: TGTGCCAGCAGCCGGCCACAGGAGAAGACTGAAGCTTTCTTT. This translates into CASSRPQEKTEAFF.

The chain couples TRBV14 to TRBJ2-5, with a weak D call TRBD2 (5 bases). Germline V gene data show CDR1 as SGHDN and CDR2 as FVKESK. This CDR3 is 13 amino acids long. V was pared by 4 bases and J by 2 bases, with 8 bases between. The CDR3 loop is CASSPDWQETQYF. In DNA, the CDR3 is TGTGCCAGCAGCCCGGACTGGCAAGAGACCCAGTACTTC.

This sequence joins TRBV5-4 and TRBJ1-3, with TRBD1 identical over 7 bases. With V trimmed by 4 bases and J by 0 bases, 7 bases remained unmatched. From germline, CDR1 is SGHNT and CDR2 YYREEE (reference sequence). The CDR3 contains 16 residues. The CDR3 here is CASSAGQPDSGNTIYF. CDR3 bases: TGTGCCAGCAGCGCGGGACAGCCTGACTCTGGAAACACCATATATTTT.

V is TRBV4-3 and J is TRBJ2-1; 8 positions agree with TRBD2. The V gene end was trimmed by 1 base and the J gene end by 5 bases; junction bases not matched to a gene: 7. The CDR3 runs 16 residues. The germline CDR1 and CDR2 sequences are LGHNA and YSLEER. The CDR3 DNA follows: TGCGCCAGCAGCCAAGGGGTTAGCGGGGAAGACAATGAGCAGTTCTTC. It codes for CASSQGVSGEDNEQFF.

A few counts support this clone. The chain uses TRBV7-9 and TRBJ1-3; no clear D gene. CDR1 is SEHNR, CDR2 FQNEAQ, per germline (reference sequence). The V end was cut by 5 bases, the J end by 0 bases, with 8 bases between. The CDR3 runs to 14 residues. CDR3 coding DNA: TGTGCCAGCAGCGACTTACGCTCTGGAAACACCATATATTTT. It codes for CASSDLRSGNTIYF.